This entry concerns a single T cell receptor (beta chain). Assay used: immunoSEQ multiplex PCR; TCRdb lists only in-frame clones, some missing. Of 15,000 to 20,000 clones in the sample, about 69% were seen once. This entry comes from a study of sequential checkpoint blockade in melanoma. Study context: Patients were randomized 1:1 to nivolumab-then-ipilimumab or ipilimumab-then-nivolumab first-line. Each arm's sequence ended with maintenance nivolumab.

Germline V gene data show CDR1 as SGHAT and CDR2 as FQNNGV. This CDR3 has 14 amino acids. V dropped 3 bases and J dropped 4; count of bases not matched to a gene: 4. Regarding treatment: randomized to nivolumab then ipilimumab (arm A) or the reverse (arm B). None of the patients previously received DNA-damaging chemotherapy. From thawed PBMCs, live CD3+CD8+ cells negative for CD19 and CD56 were sorted. Sample: CD8+ T cells sorted from blood (inferred from file names), taken from a patient given nivolumab and ipilimumab in sequence. This clonotype was sampled from a human donor with melanoma. This rearrangement joins TRBV11-2 to TRBJ1-1; 8 bases are a match to TRBD1. CDR3 protein: CASSFQGAATEAFF. In DNA, the CDR3 is TGTGCCAGCAGCTTTCAGGGGGCGGCCACTGAAGCTTTCTTT.